This passage covers 14 T cell receptor beta chains from one sample sequenced in a study of cytomegalovirus exposure and HLA in healthy donors. The PCR contained 60 Vbeta and 13 Jbeta primers. Some clones are missing from TCRdb's copy, which holds only in-frame ones; the method was immunoSEQ multiplex PCR. The repertoire includes some 170,000 clones, about 81% of them detected once, and more than 0.75% sits in the top ten. Material: PBMCs. The source of these receptors is a girl aged 2-10 years in good health and CMV-seropositive.

The rearrangement uses TRBV9 and TRBJ2-7; the D gene is possibly TRBD1 (6 bases). V lost 2 bases, J lost 2 bases, and 11 bases lay in between. The CDR3 totals 14 residues. The germline V gene has CDR1 SGDLS and CDR2 YYNGEE. CDR3 nucleotide sequence: TGTGCCAGCAGCGTGGGGGCCCAGACCTACGAGCAGTACTTC. Translation: CASSVGAQTYEQYF.

The gene calls are TRBV5-1 and TRBJ2-5; TRBD1 agrees at 7 bases. The CDR3 consists of 15 residues. V gave up 4 bases and J gave up 4 bases; unmatched junction bases: 10. The germline CDR1 and CDR2 sequences are SGHRS and YFSETQ. The CDR3 nucleotides are TGCGCCAGCAGCCCGGGACAGCCCGGAGGAGAGACCCAGTACTTC. Its translation: CASSPGQPGGETQYF.

The V call is TRBV5-1, the J call TRBJ2-2; D is possibly TRBD1 (5 bases). The V end was cut by 4 bases, the J end by 3 bases, with 13 bases between. This CDR3 spans 15 amino acids. The germline V gene has CDR1 SGHRS and CDR2 YFSETQ. The CDR3 coding sequence is TGCGCCAGCAGCCCGGTGACAGTCCACACCGGGGAGCTGTTTTTT. It yields the protein CASSPVTVHTGELFF.

V gene TRBV6-1 combines with J gene TRBJ2-7, with D tentatively TRBD2 (6 bases). There are 12 residues in the CDR3. V shed 10 bases and J shed 3 bases, with 13 bases lying between them. Germline V gene data show CDR1 as MNHNS and CDR2 as SASEGT. Written as DNA, the CDR3 is TGTGCCACCACAATGGGGGGCTACGAGCAGTACTTC. Protein product: CATTMGGYEQYF.

This clone was counted a few times. The rearrangement links TRBV9 to TRBJ1-1; D is undetermined. Trimming cost V 0 bases and J 4 bases, with 10 bases left between them. CDR3 length: 14 amino acids. CDR1 and CDR2 from the germline V gene are SGDLS and YYNGEE. The CDR3 spells CASSVGWAGTEAFF. CDR3 DNA: TGTGCCAGCAGCGTAGGATGGGCGGGCACTGAAGCTTTCTTT.

The V and J genes are TRBV6-1 and TRBJ2-1, with TRBD1 matching over 8 bases. The CDR3 consists of 15 residues. Germline CDR1 MNHNS, CDR2 SASEGT. V lost 6 bases to trimming and J lost 0 bases; unmatched junction nucleotides: 4. CDR3 protein: CASRRDRGSYNEQFF. The CDR3 region has the DNA TGTGCCAGCAGGCGTGACAGGGGCTCCTACAATGAGCAGTTCTTC.

The J gene is TRBJ2-7, the V gene TRBV5-6; tentatively, D is TRBD2 (6 bases). V lost 0 bases and J lost 6, with 13 bases in between. Germline loops: CDR1 SGHDT, CDR2 YYEEEE. CDR3 size: 14 residues. DNA of the CDR3: TGTGCCAGCAGCTTGGGACTAGGAGCAGGCGAGCAGTACTTC. This translates into CASSLGLGAGEQYF.

The chain couples TRBV7-8 to TRBJ2-7; 9 nucleotides align to TRBD1. Germline trimming cut 4 bases from V and 2 bases from J; bases unmatched to any gene: 3. Germline CDR1 is SGHVS and CDR2 is FQNEAQ. The CDR3 is made up of 14 amino acids. The chain's CDR3 is CASSSRDRAYEQYF. For the CDR3, the DNA is TGTGCCAGCAGCTCCCGGGACAGGGCCTACGAGCAGTACTTC.

The chain joins TRBV2 to TRBJ2-4; 7 nucleotides agree with TRBD2. The CDR3 runs 17 residues. From germline, CDR1 is SNHLY and CDR2 FYNNEI. The J segment lost 4 bases and the V segment lost 6 bases, leaving 15 bases of the junction unmatched. DNA for the CDR3: TGTGCCAGCAGCCGCATGGGATCCCTAGCGGAAAAAAACATTCAGTACTTC. As protein: CASSRMGSLAEKNIQYF.

The chain has TRBV29-1 and TRBJ2-3; tentatively, D is TRBD2 (7 bases). Germline V gene sequence: CDR1 SQVTM, CDR2 ANQGSEA. The CDR3 has 16 residues. Trimming removed 2 bases at V and 4 bases at J, with 19 bases between. The CDR3 spells CSVESRERGSPDTQYF. The CDR3 coding sequence is TGCAGCGTTGAATCGCGGGAGAGGGGGTCCCCAGATACGCAGTATTTT.

In DNA form, the CDR3 reads TGCGCCAGCAGCCCCATGAGCTATGGCTACACCTTC. It specifies CASSPMSYGYTF. The gene calls are TRBV5-1 and TRBJ1-2; no clear D gene. Germline V gene lookup returns CDR1 SGHRS and CDR2 YFSETQ. This CDR3 has 12 residues. Trimming removed 4 bases from V and 4 bases from J, with 8 bases in between.

The chain is built from TRBV30 and TRBJ2-3; D is ambiguous. The germline gives CDR1 GTSNPN, CDR2 SVGIG (reference sequence). V gave up 3 bases and J gave up 8 bases, with 12 bases separating them. This CDR3 comprises 12 residues. For the CDR3, the DNA is TGTGCCTGGAGGCCCGAGAGTGGTACGCAGTATTTT. This translates into CAWRPESGTQYF.

The chain employs TRBV7-9 and TRBJ2-7; possible D gene TRBD1, 6 bases. The ends were cut back, 4 bases at V and 5 bases at J, with 9 bases in the middle. CDR1 is SEHNR, CDR2 FQNEAQ, per germline (reference sequence). The CDR3 loop spans 12 amino acids. The CDR3 bases are TGTGCCAGCAGCTCAACAGGGAACGAGCAGTACTTC. Its protein product is CASSSTGNEQYF.

The chain joins TRBV14 to TRBJ1-2, with D possibly matching TRBD1 (5 bases). The CDR3 is 16 amino acids. CDR1 is SGHDN, CDR2 FVKESK, per germline. The ends were cut back, 3 bases at V and 8 bases at J, with 22 bases in the middle. The CDR3 nucleotides are TGTGCCAGCAGCCATGGACCGCCGGCAGGGCAGTACGGCTACACCTTC. This gives the protein CASSHGPPAGQYGYTF.